These 17 T cell receptor beta chains originate from one sample sequenced in a study of T cell responses to AZD1222 COVID-19 vaccine. The assay was immunoSEQ multiplex PCR, and TCRdb's table has in-frame clones only and misses some. Here the sample spans under 150,000 clones, approximately 90% being singletons. This material consisted of peripheral blood, taken 28 days after the second AZD1222 dose. These receptor sequences come from an adult who received the AZD1222 COVID-19 vaccine.

The genes are TRBV12-5 and TRBJ1-1; TRBD1 matches 9 bases. The CDR3 has 19 residues. The germline V gene has CDR1 LGHNT and CDR2 FRNRAP. V gave up 1 base and J gave up 4 bases; unmatched junction bases: 16. DNA for the CDR3: TGTGCTAGTGGTTTGGGCAACAGGGGGCTAATTCTTGTGGGCACTGAAGCTTTCTTT. This translates into CASGLGNRGLILVGTEAFF. The whole variable domain, filled in from reference TRBV12-5 and TRBJ1-1, reads DARVTQTPRHKVTEMGQEVTMRCQPILGHNTVFWYRQTMMQGLELLAYFRNRAPLDDSGMPKDRFSAEMPDATLATLKIQPSEPRDSAVYFCASGLGNRGLILVGTEAFFGQGTRLTVV.

The J gene is TRBJ1-3, the V gene TRBV5-6; TRBD1 aligns across 7 bases. This CDR3 is 15 amino acids long. Germline V gene data show CDR1 as SGHDT and CDR2 as YYEEEE. After removal of 4 bases from V and 5 bases from J, the junction contained 9 bases not matched to a gene. CDR3: CASSATGQSRNTIYF. CDR3 sequence (DNA): TGTGCCAGCAGCGCCACGGGACAGAGCCGAAACACCATATATTTT.

The rearrangement joins TRBV4-1 to TRBJ2-5, with TRBD1 as a possible D gene (5 bases). The germline gives CDR1 MGHRA, CDR2 YSYEKL. The CDR3 covers 15 residues. V lost 4 bases and J lost 3, with 15 bases in between. This CDR3 reads CASSLPGHSKETQYF. CDR3 DNA sequence: TGCGCCAGCAGCCTCCCCGGACACTCGAAAGAGACCCAGTACTTC.

This chain links TRBV4-2 with TRBJ1-5, with D unresolved. The CDR3 covers 13 residues. Per germline, CDR1 LGHNA and CDR2 YNFKEQ. The V end was cut by 4 bases, the J end by 5 bases, with 9 bases between. The CDR3: CASSLNPDQPQHF. CDR3 nucleotides: TGTGCCAGCAGCCTCAACCCAGATCAGCCCCAGCATTTT.

The chain employs TRBV30 and TRBJ1-1; D is possibly TRBD1 (5 bases). V gave up 7 bases and J gave up 6 bases, with 9 bases separating them. There are 10 residues in the CDR3. Germline CDR1 is GTSNPN and CDR2 is SVGIG (reference sequence). CDR3 coding DNA: TGTGCCTTCAGGGTCCCTGAAGCTTTCTTT. This sequence encodes CAFRVPEAFF.

This clone has a single count. The rearrangement links TRBV5-4 to TRBJ1-3; a possible D gene is TRBD1 (6 bases). This CDR3 is built from 14 residues. Between the trimmed V and J ends, which lost 2 bases and 2 bases, there was a span of 8 bases. Germline V CDR1 and CDR2: SGHNT, YYREEE (reference sequence). CDR3 coding DNA: TGTGCCAGCAGCTTACAGGGTCCTGGAAACACCATATATTTT. Residues: CASSLQGPGNTIYF.

This chain uses TRBV7-9 with TRBJ1-1; possibly TRBD1 for D (5 bases). The V end lost 1 base, the J end lost 0 bases, and 12 bases lay between the germline ends. Germline CDR1 SEHNR, CDR2 FQNEAQ (reference sequence). The CDR3 is 16 residues long. The CDR3 loop reads CASSLGSKGMNTEAFF. CDR3 coding DNA: TGTGCCAGCAGCTTAGGATCCAAGGGGATGAACACTGAAGCTTTCTTT.

The chain uses TRBV9 and TRBJ1-2; D not resolved. The CDR3 has 12 residues. Germline V CDR1 and CDR2: SGDLS, YYNGEE. The germline V and J ends were trimmed by 2 bases and 5 bases, with 7 bases remaining between them. The CDR3 region is CASSVSAYGYTF. In DNA form, the CDR3 reads TGTGCCAGCAGCGTCTCAGCGTATGGCTACACCTTC. Filled out from reference TRBV9 and TRBJ1-2, the complete variable domain reads DSGVTQTPKHLITATGQRVTLRCSPRSGDLSVYWYQQSLDQGLQFLIQYYNGEERAKGNILERFSAQQFPDLHSELNLSSLELGDSALYFCASSVSAYGYTFGSGTRLTVV.

CDR3 DNA sequence: TGTGCCAGCTCACCTCCCGGGGGGGGGACTGAAGCTTTCTTT. Amino acids: CASSPPGGGTEAFF. V is TRBV18 and J is TRBJ1-1; tentative D call: TRBD1 (5 bases). Trimming stripped 3 bases from V and 5 bases from J, with 13 bases between. This CDR3 region has 14 residues. The germline V gene has CDR1 KGHSH and CDR2 LQKENI. Supplemented by reference TRBV18 and TRBJ1-1, the full variable domain reads NAGVMQNPRHLVRRRGQEARLRCSPMKGHSHVYWYRQLPEEGLKFMVYLQKENIIDESGMPKERFSAEFPKEGPSILRIQQVVRGDSAAYFCASSPPGGGTEAFFGQGTRLTVV.

The genes are TRBV12-3 or TRBV12-4 and TRBJ2-7; TRBD1 might be the D (6 bases). This CDR3 comprises 13 residues. Between the trimmed V and J ends, which lost 3 bases and 5 bases, there was a span of 11 bases. DNA for the CDR3: TGTGCCAGCAGTTTGTGGGCAGGGGACGAGCAGTACTTC. Amino acid sequence: CASSLWAGDEQYF.

The V call is TRBV6-5, the J call TRBJ1-1, with TRBD1 matching 9 bases. With 6 bases clipped from V and 0 bases from J, the junction kept 5 bases outside the gene matches. Germline CDR1 reads MNHEY; CDR2 reads SVGAGI. CDR3 length: 15 amino acids. DNA of the CDR3: TGTGCCAGCAGGCGGACAGGGGCTTTGAACACTGAAGCTTTCTTT. It specifies CASRRTGALNTEAFF.

The chain carries TRBV6-5 and TRBJ1-5, with D unresolved. V lost 4 bases to trimming and J lost 6 bases, with 16 bases between them. This CDR3 region has 15 residues. Germline V gene lookup returns CDR1 MNHEY and CDR2 SVGAGI. The CDR3 DNA sequence: TGTGCCAGCAGTTCCGGACGTTATCCGGTTCAGCCCCAGCATTTT. This codes for CASSSGRYPVQPQHF.

The rearrangement uses TRBV5-6 and TRBJ2-3; D is perhaps TRBD2 (7 bases). This CDR3 is 16 amino acids long. CDR1 and CDR2 from the germline V gene are SGHDT and YYEEEE. V lost 1 base to trimming and J lost 3 bases, with 15 bases between them. This chain's CDR3 is CASSLLGGLPTDTQYF. Written as DNA, the CDR3 is TGTGCCAGCAGCTTGTTAGGGGGACTACCAACAGATACGCAGTATTTT.

J is TRBJ2-1 and V is TRBV7-2, with 7 bases matching TRBD2. Per germline, CDR1 SGHTA and CDR2 FQGNSA. This CDR3 spans 18 amino acids. The V segment lost 3 bases and the J segment 6 bases; nucleotides outside the gene matches: 17. DNA for the CDR3: TGTGCCAGCAGCTTTCCCCTAGCGGAGGGGACCGAATCCAATGAGCAGTTCTTC. This sequence encodes CASSFPLAEGTESNEQFF.

The chain's CDR3 is CASSSDGDTGELFF. The CDR3 nucleotides are TGCGCCAGCAGCTCCGACGGAGACACCGGGGAGCTGTTTTTT. This chain uses TRBV5-1 with TRBJ2-2; D unclear. This CDR3 region has 14 residues. V was cut by 3 bases and J by 3 bases, with 9 bases left in between. CDR1 and CDR2 from the germline V gene are SGHRS and YFSETQ.

The chain links TRBV5-6 to TRBJ1-6; D not resolved. Germline V gives CDR1 SGHDT, CDR2 YYEEEE. V lost 0 bases, J lost 0 bases, and 10 bases lay in between. The CDR3 extends over 17 amino acids. CDR3 sequence reads: CASSLARRSSYNSPLHF. The CDR3 region has the DNA TGTGCCAGCAGCTTGGCGAGGAGGAGCTCCTATAATTCACCCCTCCACTTT.

This chain joins TRBV3-1 (or the pseudogene TRBV3-2) and TRBJ1-1; perhaps TRBD1 as D (6 bases). The CDR3 covers 13 residues. The germline V gene encodes CDR1 LGHDT and CDR2 YNNKEL (reference sequence). Trimming pared 5 bases from V and 4 bases from J, leaving 11 bases between. This CDR3 is CASSARGRTEAFF. CDR3 nucleotides: TGTGCCAGCAGCGCCAGGGGACGCACTGAAGCTTTCTTT.